This TCR beta chain was recorded in a study of lymphopenia after photon versus proton radiotherapy (dated by TCRdb to about 2019). For context, the study as a whole: In patients with gastrointestinal tumors who developed high-grade lymphopenia, the study compared the immunological effects of photon radiation therapy with those of proton radiation therapy. The goal of the study was to describe how the two radiation modalities differ in their effects on the immune system. A cohort of some 20 patients with gastrointestinal tumors who received either photon or proton therapy and subsequently developed lymphopenia was included.

Receptor libraries were prepared by the immunoSEQ multiplex PCR assay. Alongside multiparametric flow cytometry, deep sequencing of rearranged TCR beta loci was used to profile the T cell repertoires. TCRdb mirrors the immuneACCESS table, restricted to in-frame sequences. Some clones are absent from its copies; in checked studies, under half trace to an unresolved V gene, and the reason for the others is unknown. The sample records roughly 65,000 clones, roughly 90% of which are singletons. The ten biggest clones cover less than 3.5% of the sample. The CDR3 spans 16 residues, from the cysteine through the phenylalanine. Only the CDR3 part of the read is kept: 48 bases, read in frame from the first base. V loses 2 bases of germline sequence and J loses 0 bases, and the interval between the two ends is 8 bases. The germline V gene provides CDR1 MNHEY and CDR2 SVGAGI. The study at large found these results: After the lymphocyte count nadir, repertoires from photon-treated patients showed oligoclonal expansion, particularly of CD8+ Temra cells, and this expansion drove the decline in diversity. Relative stability during treatment was observed in proton-treated patients, whereas loss of naive T cells and TCR diversity and gain of effector/memory populations were observed in photon-treated patients. The survival association was examined only in patients who died, and the authors described better survival with proton therapy as a possibility, not as a demonstrated result. Across the cohort, an inverse correlation was found between a larger post-nadir drop in TCR diversity and overall survival time among patients who died.

A remark on this clone: Its antigen is still unknown. Base-call qualities are not available, and no considerably larger clone is one nucleotide away.

The material sequenced was peripheral blood, taken from a patient treated with photon-based radiotherapy. Rearrangement joined TRBV6-5 to TRBJ2-6; a confident D gene designation cannot be given. This TCR was sampled from a woman between 65 and 79 years old with pancreatic cancer. CDR3 region: CASSYEPPSGANVLTF. The nucleotide sequence is TGTGCCAGCAGTTACGAGCCCCCCTCTGGGGCCAACGTCCTGACTTTC.